These T cell receptor beta chains were read from a single sample in a study of radiation and T cells in renal cell carcinoma. The repertoire was sequenced with immunoSEQ multiplex PCR; TCRdb's copy has only in-frame clones and lacks some. The repertoire holds roughly 12,000 clones, with approximately 62% as singletons. This specimen was tumor tissue, taken from a patient whose treatment was nephrectomy without radiotherapy. Receptors originate from a woman over 75 with renal cell carcinoma. The CDR3 runs from the conserved cysteine through the conserved F or W. Fields, in order: clone size, D gene, V gene, J gene, CDR3 protein, CDR3 DNA. A D gene is named only where the DNA matches it firmly. Clone size is shown for a subset of rows, as once, few, many or a class of expanded clone.

size: few; D: TRBD1; V: TRBV29-1; J: TRBJ1-1; CDR3: CSEGAFVGDTEAFF; DNA: TGCAGCGAGGGGGCCTTCGTGGGAGACACTGAAGCTTTCTTT
size: NA; D: NA; V: TRBV11-2; J: TRBJ1-6; CDR3: CASSPFTAAANSPLHF; DNA: TGTGCCAGCAGCCCATTTACCGCGGCCGCCAATTCACCCCTCCACTTT
size: few; D: TRBD1; V: TRBV19; J: TRBJ1-1; CDR3: CASSQYRGLDTEAFF; DNA: TGTGCCAGTAGTCAGTACAGGGGGCTCGACACTGAAGCTTTCTTT
size: NA; D: TRBD1; V: TRBV2; J: TRBJ1-6; CDR3: CASRPRQGLASPLHF; DNA: TGTGCCAGCAGACCTAGACAGGGGTTGGCTTCACCCCTCCACTTT
size: NA; D: NA; V: TRBV6-4; J: TRBJ2-2; CDR3: CASDNSNGELFF; DNA: TGTGCCAGCGACAACAGTAACGGGGAGCTGTTTTTT
size: medium-sized; D: TRBD1; V: TRBV7-9; J: TRBJ1-2; CDR3: CASSYRDSSYGYTF; DNA: TGTGCCAGCAGCTACCGGGACAGCTCATATGGCTACACCTTC
size: once; D: NA; V: TRBV4-3; J: TRBJ2-2; CDR3: CASSQEPTGFRTGELFF; DNA: TGCGCCAGCAGCCAAGAGCCGACAGGTTTTAGGACCGGGGAGCTGTTTTTT
size: few; D: NA; V: TRBV27; J: TRBJ1-5; CDR3: CASSFAQGMQPQHF; DNA: TGTGCCAGCAGTTTTGCACAGGGAATGCAGCCCCAGCATTTT
size: NA; D: NA; V: TRBV6-5; J: TRBJ1-6; CDR3: CASRGGSPLHF; DNA: TGTGCCAGCAGGGGAGGCTCACCCCTCCACTTT
size: NA; D: NA; V: TRBV7-8; J: TRBJ1-4; CDR3: CASSSKGRREKLFF; DNA: TGTGCCAGCAGCTCCAAGGGGCGTAGGGAAAAACTGTTTTTT
size: NA; D: NA; V: TRBV10-2; J: TRBJ2-3; CDR3: CASSETRESQYF; DNA: TGCGCCAGCAGTGAAACCAGGGAGTCGCAGTATTTT
size: NA; D: NA; V: TRBV9; J: TRBJ1-4; CDR3: CASSVSSVVANEKLFF; DNA: TGTGCCAGCAGCGTATCATCAGTCGTCGCTAATGAAAAACTGTTTTTT
size: NA; D: TRBD1; V: TRBV10-1; J: TRBJ2-5; CDR3: CASSDATGTGDLETQYF; DNA: TGCGCCAGCAGTGACGCGACCGGGACAGGGGATCTGGAGACCCAGTACTTC
size: NA; D: NA; V: TRBV6-1; J: TRBJ1-1; CDR3: CASSGDLVPEAFF; DNA: TGTGCCAGCAGTGGGGACCTCGTCCCTGAAGCTTTCTTT
size: NA; D: NA; V: TRBV2; J: TRBJ2-7; CDR3: CASSDNRDEQYF; DNA: TGTGCCAGCAGTGATAACAGGGACGAGCAGTACTTC
size: NA; D: TRBD2; V: TRBV5-1; J: TRBJ2-2; CDR3: CASSFAGENTGELFF; DNA: TGCGCCAGCAGCTTCGCGGGGGAGAACACCGGGGAGCTGTTTTTT
size: NA; D: NA; V: TRBV5-4; J: TRBJ2-3; CDR3: CASTSSSSAATDTQYF; DNA: TGTGCCAGCACCTCTTCTTCGTCGGCAGCCACAGATACGCAGTATTTT
size: NA; D: NA; V: TRBV19; J: TRBJ1-3; CDR3: CATAEYSGNTIYF; DNA: TGTGCCACCGCGGAATACTCTGGAAACACCATATATTTT
size: NA; D: NA; V: TRBV6-5; J: TRBJ1-5; CDR3: CASRPWYSNQPQHF; DNA: TGTGCCAGCAGACCCTGGTATAGCAATCAGCCCCAGCATTTT
size: NA; D: NA; V: TRBV7-8; J: TRBJ1-2; CDR3: CASSLAAAGDYGYTF; DNA: TGTGCCAGCAGCTTAGCGGCCGCCGGGGACTATGGCTACACCTTC
size: NA; D: TRBD1; V: TRBV5-1; J: TRBJ2-3; CDR3: CASSSGQGGTDTQYF; DNA: TGCGCCAGCAGCTCGGGACAGGGGGGCACAGATACGCAGTATTTT
size: NA; D: NA; V: TRBV5-4; J: TRBJ2-3; CDR3: CASSIGGRSTDTQYF; DNA: TGTGCCAGCAGCATCGGGGGGCGTAGCACAGATACGCAGTATTTT
size: few; D: TRBD1; V: TRBV9; J: TRBJ1-1; CDR3: CASSVQGELNTEAFF; DNA: TGTGCCAGCAGCGTACAGGGGGAACTGAACACTGAAGCTTTCTTT
size: few; D: NA; V: TRBV19; J: TRBJ2-1; CDR3: CASSIGSRQVGSAYNEQFF; DNA: TGTGCCAGTAGTATAGGCAGCCGACAGGTAGGGTCAGCATACAATGAGCAGTTCTTC
size: NA; D: NA; V: TRBV5-4; J: TRBJ2-1; CDR3: CASSPQGQGDEQFF; DNA: TGTGCCAGCAGCCCACAAGGGCAAGGGGATGAGCAGTTCTTC
size: NA; D: NA; V: TRBV28; J: TRBJ2-6; CDR3: CASSLAGLSGANVLTF; DNA: TGTGCCAGCAGTCTCGCGGGACTCTCTGGGGCCAACGTCCTGACTTTC
size: NA; D: NA; V: TRBV7-3; J: TRBJ2-5; CDR3: CASGLGLRETQYF; DNA: TGTGCCAGCGGTCTAGGCTTGCGGGAGACCCAGTACTTC
size: NA; D: NA; V: TRBV28; J: TRBJ2-5; CDR3: CASSFPRGRRETQYF; DNA: TGTGCCAGCAGTTTCCCCCGGGGGCGCCGGGAGACCCAGTACTTC
size: NA; D: TRBD2; V: TRBV4-1; J: TRBJ2-1; CDR3: CASSFRSGAFYNEQFF; DNA: TGCGCCAGCAGCTTTCGAAGCGGGGCCTTCTACAATGAGCAGTTCTTC
size: NA; D: TRBD2; V: TRBV7-9; J: TRBJ2-3; CDR3: CASSPASGGADTQYF; DNA: TGTGCCAGCAGCCCAGCTAGCGGGGGGGCAGATACGCAGTATTTT
size: NA; D: NA; V: TRBV6-4; J: TRBJ2-3; CDR3: CASSATNTDTQYF; DNA: TGTGCCAGCAGTGCGACTAACACAGATACGCAGTATTTT
size: NA; D: NA; V: TRBV6-1; J: TRBJ1-3; CDR3: CATTGGGTGNTIYF; DNA: TGTGCCACCACCGGGGGGGGAACTGGAAACACCATATATTTT
size: medium-sized; D: NA; V: TRBV7-8; J: TRBJ1-1; CDR3: CASSFGHNTEAFF; DNA: TGTGCCAGCAGCTTCGGACACAACACTGAAGCTTTCTTT
size: few; D: TRBD1; V: TRBV9; J: TRBJ1-3; CDR3: CASSVSRDRDTGNTIYF; DNA: TGTGCCAGCAGCGTAAGTCGGGACAGGGATACTGGAAACACCATATATTTT
size: NA; D: TRBD2; V: TRBV9; J: TRBJ2-5; CDR3: CASSVGMGGETQYF; DNA: TGTGCCAGCAGCGTAGGCATGGGAGGGGAGACCCAGTACTTC
size: NA; D: TRBD1; V: TRBV10-3; J: TRBJ2-1; CDR3: CAIRGRRQGLNEQFF; DNA: TGTGCCATCAGGGGCCGTAGACAGGGCTTAAATGAGCAGTTCTTC
size: medium-sized; D: NA; V: TRBV6-1; J: TRBJ2-7; CDR3: CASSEGASAEQYF; DNA: TGTGCCAGCAGTGAAGGGGCCTCGGCCGAGCAGTACTTC
size: NA; D: TRBD1; V: TRBV5-1; J: TRBJ2-3; CDR3: CASRWTGGAGTDTQYF; DNA: TGCGCCAGCAGATGGACAGGGGGCGCTGGCACAGATACGCAGTATTTT
size: NA; D: NA; V: TRBV27; J: TRBJ2-6; CDR3: CASSSTGWGSGANVLTF; DNA: TGTGCCAGCAGTTCGACAGGCTGGGGCTCTGGGGCCAACGTCCTGACTTTC
size: few; D: NA; V: TRBV6-1; J: TRBJ1-2; CDR3: CASSEAKAGAGYGYTF; DNA: TGTGCCAGCAGTGAAGCGAAGGCAGGGGCCGGCTATGGCTACACCTTC
size: NA; D: NA; V: TRBV11-2; J: TRBJ2-2; CDR3: CASSLDRGELFF; DNA: TGTGCCAGCAGCTTAGATCGCGGGGAGCTGTTTTTT
size: few; D: NA; V: TRBV7-8; J: TRBJ2-6; CDR3: CASSLMGASGANVLTF; DNA: TGTGCCAGCAGCTTAATGGGGGCTTCTGGGGCCAACGTCCTGACTTTC